This T cell receptor beta chain was obtained from a study of identical twins. Study observations and caveats: Clonotypes of the beta chain that were abundant in cord blood carried fewer insertions (memory repertoires showed none). Instead of following the same donors, the conclusions were based on cross-sectional statistical analysis. Modelling underestimated the level of out-of-frame TCR alpha sharing observed in monozygotic twins.

Only healthy Caucasians were included as donors. Each CDR3 protein gets one entry after TCRdb re-called the 5' RACE reads with MiXCR. The data contain a few hundred thousand distinct CDR3 sequences, roughly an eighth of them seen just once; the ten biggest clones take up about 3.9%. The CDR3 has 15 residues. Germline V gives CDR1 SGHRS, CDR2 YFSETQ. The V end was cut by 4 bases, the J end by 7 bases, with 21 bases between. In regard to this clonotype: Its antigen is undetermined.

Another study also made use of these data, one on yellow fever vaccine responses in identical twins.

This sequence joins TRBV5-1 and TRBJ2-7, with a tentative D call TRBD2 (6 bases). The clonotype originates from a woman between 18 and 30 years old in good health. The sequenced material came from memory (CD45RO+) T cells sorted from blood. The CDR3 loop reads CASSPAGQGPREQYF. The CDR3 coding sequence is TGCGCCAGCAGCCCCGCGGGGCAGGGCCCGAGGGAGCAGTACTTC.